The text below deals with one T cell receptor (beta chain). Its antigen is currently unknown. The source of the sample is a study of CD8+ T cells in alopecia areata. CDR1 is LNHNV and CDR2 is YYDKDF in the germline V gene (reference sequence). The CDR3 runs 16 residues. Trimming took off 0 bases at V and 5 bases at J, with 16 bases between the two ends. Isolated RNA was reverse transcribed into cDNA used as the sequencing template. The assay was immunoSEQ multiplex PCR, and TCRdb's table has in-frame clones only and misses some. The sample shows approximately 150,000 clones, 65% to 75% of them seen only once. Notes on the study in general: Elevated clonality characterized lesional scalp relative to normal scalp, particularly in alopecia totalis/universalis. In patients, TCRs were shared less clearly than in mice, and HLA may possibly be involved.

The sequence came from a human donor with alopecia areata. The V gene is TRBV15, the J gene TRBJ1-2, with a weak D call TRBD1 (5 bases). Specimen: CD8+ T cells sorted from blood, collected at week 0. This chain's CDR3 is CATSRDSFSGEYGYTF. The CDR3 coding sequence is TGTGCCACCAGCAGAGATTCATTTTCGGGGGAGTATGGCTACACCTTC.